Shown below are 20 T cell receptor beta chains from a single sample sequenced in a study of T-cell memory formation after mild COVID-19. TCRdb recomputed calls from the 5' RACE reads with MiXCR, one row per CDR3 protein. In the table there are around 310,000 distinct CDR3 sequences, 15% of which are singletons. The sequenced material came from PBMCs or a T cell subset sorted from them (not recorded which). The receptor set was obtained from a man between 18 and 29 years old who had mild COVID-19 (a few samples of this study predate the infection). Cell type and time point are not known.

There are a few counts of this clonotype. The chain recombines TRBV5-1 with TRBJ2-7; D perhaps matches TRBD2 (6 bases). The CDR3 contains 14 residues. Germline V lookup: CDR1 SGHRS, CDR2 YFSETQ. The V end was cut by 2 bases, the J end by 6 bases, with 15 bases between. The CDR3 sequence is CASSFAGRLSEQYF. In DNA form, the CDR3 reads TGCGCCAGCAGCTTCGCAGGGAGGCTCAGCGAGCAGTACTTC.

V and J are TRBV4-2 and TRBJ1-5; D might be TRBD1 (6 bases). This CDR3 is 15 amino acids long. V lost 4 bases, J lost 0 bases, and 10 bases lay in between. Germline CDR1 reads LGHNA; CDR2 reads YNFKEQ. DNA for the CDR3: TGTGCCAGCAGCCCCGACAGGTTTAGCAATCAGCCCCAGCATTTT. Its protein is CASSPDRFSNQPQHF.

This clonotype was detected many times. The chain carries TRBV28 and TRBJ2-1, with TRBD2 matching over 10 bases. V lost 5 bases to trimming and J lost 0 bases; unmatched junction nucleotides: 4. The V gene's germline CDR1 is MDHEN and CDR2 SYDVKM. The CDR3 is made up of 16 amino acids. The CDR3 sequence: CASSRSGGSSYNEQFF. The CDR3 region has the DNA TGTGCCAGCAGTCGTAGCGGGGGGAGCTCCTACAATGAGCAGTTCTTC.

The genes are TRBV7-2 and TRBJ2-7; D uncertain. Germline lookup yields CDR1 SGHTA and CDR2 FQGNSA. This CDR3 spans 11 amino acids. V was trimmed by 1 base and J by 8 bases, leaving 6 bases between them. DNA for the CDR3: TGTGCCAGCAGCTTAGGGGTCAAGCAGTACTTC. Its protein product is CASSLGVKQYF.

This chain links TRBV20-1 with TRBJ2-5, with a possible D match to TRBD1 (5 bases). Germline V lookup: CDR1 DFQATT, CDR2 SNEGSKA (reference sequence). The CDR3 consists of 13 residues. V gave up 6 bases and J gave up 7 bases, with 18 bases separating them. The CDR3 is CSALDSPDGTQYF. The CDR3 DNA is TGCAGTGCACTCGACAGTCCAGATGGGACCCAGTACTTC.

This clonotype was detected only once. The chain carries TRBV11-2 and TRBJ2-3; D is ambiguous. This CDR3 has 13 amino acids. Germline assignment: CDR1 SGHAT and CDR2 FQNNGV. V was cut by 4 bases and J by 6 bases, with 11 bases left in between. The CDR3 bases are TGTGCCAGCAGCTGGTGGGGTGGTGATACGCAGTATTTT. It translates to CASSWWGGDTQYF.

The rearrangement links TRBV6-2 or TRBV6-3 to TRBJ2-3; D unclear. Per the germline V gene, CDR1 is MNHEY and CDR2 is SVGEGT. Between the trimmed V and J ends, which lost 7 bases and 4 bases, there was a span of 18 bases. This CDR3 spans 15 amino acids. Here the CDR3 reads CASTWVGSSADTQYF. CDR3 DNA: TGTGCCAGCACTTGGGTGGGCTCATCGGCAGATACGCAGTATTTT.

This clonotype has more than one count but fewer than ten. The J gene is TRBJ1-5, the V gene TRBV12-3 or TRBV12-4; D might be TRBD1 (5 bases). Trimming stripped 7 bases from V and 1 base from J, with 11 bases between. The CDR3 runs to 14 residues. Here the CDR3 DNA reads TGTGCCAGCACCCGACCAGGGAGCAATCAGCCCCAGCATTTT. It translates to CASTRPGSNQPQHF.

The V gene is TRBV12-3 or TRBV12-4, the J gene TRBJ2-4; a weak D match, TRBD2 (6 bases). Trimming took off 3 bases at V and 7 bases at J, with 10 bases between the two ends. The CDR3 has 13 amino acids. The chain's CDR3 is CASSFGGRNIQYF. As DNA, the CDR3 is TGTGCCAGCAGTTTTGGAGGGAGGAACATTCAGTACTTC.

In this sample, this clonotype turned up once. A much larger clone is a single base away; this may be a read error. This CDR3 reads CSSSLGRDRVVEQYF. DNA for the CDR3: TGTTCCAGCAGCTTAGGACGGGACAGGGTGGTCGAGCAGTACTTC. The chain has TRBV7-8 and TRBJ2-7; 9 nucleotides agree with TRBD1. Germline V gene data show CDR1 as SGHVS and CDR2 as FQNEAQ. CDR3 length: 15 amino acids.

The rearrangement links TRBV2 to TRBJ1-5; unclear D gene. CDR1 and CDR2 (germline): SNHLY, FYNNEI. V was trimmed by 0 bases and J by 6 bases, leaving 3 bases between them. The length of the CDR3 is 12 residues. For the CDR3, the DNA is TGTGCCAGCAGTGAAGCTGGTCAGCCCCAGCATTTT. Amino acids: CASSEAGQPQHF.

The V gene is TRBV4-1, the J gene TRBJ2-1, with D perhaps TRBD2 (5 bases). Germline values: CDR1 MGHRA, CDR2 YSYEKL. Trimming stripped 0 bases from V and 8 bases from J, with 11 bases between. The CDR3 loop spans 14 amino acids. CDR3 in DNA: TGCGCCAGCAGCCAAGATCCTGTCGGGGATGAGCAGTTCTTC. Translated: CASSQDPVGDEQFF.

This clonotype appeared a few times. The chain recombines TRBV4-2 with TRBJ2-3, with 7 nucleotides matching TRBD2. After removal of 0 bases from V and 5 bases from J, the junction contained 8 bases not matched to a gene. The CDR3 spans 16 residues. CDR1 LGHNA and CDR2 YNFKEQ come from the germline V gene. The CDR3 here is CASSQDRGSGGDTQYF. In DNA form, the CDR3 reads TGTGCCAGCAGCCAAGATCGCGGGTCGGGAGGAGATACGCAGTATTTT.

This clonotype was seen only a few times. The chain joins TRBV29-1 to TRBJ2-3, with D perhaps TRBD1 or TRBD2 (5 bases each). V was cut by 8 bases and J by 2 bases, with 11 bases left in between. The CDR3 runs 12 residues. The V gene's germline CDR1 is SQVTM and CDR2 ANQGSEA. The CDR3 spells CSQGTPTDTQYF. The CDR3 DNA follows: TGCAGCCAAGGGACCCCCACAGATACGCAGTATTTT.

This clonotype has only a few counts. The chain combines TRBV7-2 with TRBJ2-7, with 7 nucleotides matching TRBD2. The CDR3 totals 15 residues. J was trimmed by 4 bases and V by 5 bases; bases with no gene match: 11. The germline V gene encodes CDR1 SGHTA and CDR2 FQGNSA. CDR3 coding DNA: TGTGCCAGCAGCCCGCCGAGCGGGGAGACATACGAGCAGTACGTC. Translation gives CASSPPSGETYEQYV.

At least ten counts were recorded for this clonotype. The chain employs TRBV6-6 and TRBJ1-1; no clear D gene. The germline CDR1 and CDR2 sequences are MNHNY and SVGAGI (reference sequence). V was clipped by 5 bases and J by 7 bases, with 8 bases between them. This CDR3 is built from 11 residues. Here the CDR3 reads CASSRGSEAFF. The CDR3 DNA reads as TGTGCCAGCAGTCGTGGGAGTGAAGCTTTCTTT.

This clonotype has at least ten counts. This chain connects TRBV12-3 or TRBV12-4 to TRBJ2-1; 11 bases are shared with TRBD2. This CDR3 is built from 14 residues. Unmatched junction bases numbered 5, after V lost 6 bases and J lost 7 bases. The CDR3 DNA reads TGTGCCAGCAGCCCTAGCGGGGGGCATAATGAGCAGTTCTTC. It is translated as CASSPSGGHNEQFF.

This clonotype came up many times. The DNA for the CDR3 is TGTGCCAGCAGCTTAGATGGAGGTGCTGAAGCTTTCTTT. Translated, it gives CASSLDGGAEAFF. This rearrangement joins TRBV7-9 to TRBJ1-1; D gene ambiguous. CDR1 is SEHNR and CDR2 is FQNEAQ in the germline V gene (reference sequence). V was clipped by 1 base and J by 6 bases, with 9 bases between them. The CDR3 has 13 residues. Together with reference TRBV7-9 and TRBJ1-1, the CDR3 gives the full variable domain: DTGVSQNPRHKITKRGQNVTFRCDPISEHNRLYWYRQTLGQGPEFLTYFQNEAQLEKSRLLSDRFSAERPKGSFSTLEIQRTEQGDSAMYLCASSLDGGAEAFFGQGTRLTVV.

This clonotype was found many times. This chain joins TRBV7-2 and TRBJ1-5, with D uncertain. CDR1 is SGHTA and CDR2 is FQGNSA in the germline V gene. The V end lost 3 bases, the J end lost 9 bases, and 9 bases lay between the germline ends. The CDR3 totals 12 residues. CDR3 residues: CASSFLSMPQHF. The DNA of the CDR3 is TGTGCCAGCAGCTTCCTATCTATGCCCCAGCATTTT. Filled out from reference TRBV7-2 and TRBJ1-5, the complete variable domain reads GAGVSQSPSNKVTEKGKDVELRCDPISGHTALYWYRQSLGQGLEFLIYFQGNSAPDKSGLPSDRFSAERTGGSVSTLTIQRTQQEDSAVYLCASSFLSMPQHFGDGTRLSIL.

This clonotype occurred a few times. The rearrangement links TRBV19 to TRBJ2-3; no clear D. Trimming took 1 base from V and 2 from J, leaving 4 bases between them. Germline-derived CDR1 and CDR2 are LNHDA and SQIVND (reference sequence). This CDR3 spans 13 amino acids. The CDR3 reads CASSIGDTDTQYF. The CDR3 region has the DNA TGTGCCAGTAGTATAGGGGACACAGATACGCAGTATTTT.